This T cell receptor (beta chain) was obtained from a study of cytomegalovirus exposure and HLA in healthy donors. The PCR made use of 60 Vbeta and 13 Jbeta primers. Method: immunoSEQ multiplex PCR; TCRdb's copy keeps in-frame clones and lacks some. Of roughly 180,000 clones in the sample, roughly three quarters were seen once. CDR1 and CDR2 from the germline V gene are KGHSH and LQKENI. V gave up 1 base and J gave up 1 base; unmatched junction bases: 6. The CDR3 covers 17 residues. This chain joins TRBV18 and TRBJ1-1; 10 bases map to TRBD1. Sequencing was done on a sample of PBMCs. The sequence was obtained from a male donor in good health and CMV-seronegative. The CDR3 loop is CASSPLDRGRRNTEAFF. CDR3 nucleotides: TGTGCCAGCTCACCACTCGACAGGGGGCGTCGGAACACTGAAGCTTTCTTT.